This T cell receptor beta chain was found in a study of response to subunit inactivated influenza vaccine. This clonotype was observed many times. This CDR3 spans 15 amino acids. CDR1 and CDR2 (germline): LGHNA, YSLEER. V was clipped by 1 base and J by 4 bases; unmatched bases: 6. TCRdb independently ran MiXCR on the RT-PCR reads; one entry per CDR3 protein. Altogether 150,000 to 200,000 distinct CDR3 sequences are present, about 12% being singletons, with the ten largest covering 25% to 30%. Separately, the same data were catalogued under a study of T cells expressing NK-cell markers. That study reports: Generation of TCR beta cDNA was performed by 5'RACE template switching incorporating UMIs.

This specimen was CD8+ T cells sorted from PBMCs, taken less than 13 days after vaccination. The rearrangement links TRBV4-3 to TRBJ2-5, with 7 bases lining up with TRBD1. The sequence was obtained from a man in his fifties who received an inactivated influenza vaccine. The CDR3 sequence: CASSQAIRTGETQYF. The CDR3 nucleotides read TGCGCCAGCAGCCAAGCCATTAGGACAGGAGAGACCCAGTACTTC.